This T cell receptor beta chain came from a study of blood T cells in healthy people across ages. Findings of the study overall: CMV infection status of these donors was not known. Estimated diversity, derived from one million T cells, was regarded as an underestimate. Unsorted PBMCs ruled out conclusive naive versus antigen-experienced comparison.

In regard to this clonotype: No antigen is known for it.

Germline CDR1 and CDR2: SGHVS and FQNEAQ. The CDR3 runs 14 residues. Trimming took off 1 base at V and 1 base at J, with 6 bases between the two ends. Each of the donors had ten milliliters of peripheral blood drawn into EDTA-treated Vacutainer tubes. With a J-beta primer mix and a sample-barcoded 5' primer, a second PCR ran about 6 to 11 cycles. TCRdb fed the 5' RACE reads into MiXCR, producing one record per CDR3 protein. The sample yields more than 1 million distinct CDR3 sequences, under 45% seen once. The TCR originated in a woman aged 55-69 years in good health. Source material: blood. This rearrangement joins TRBV7-8 to TRBJ2-3; no definite D call. The CDR3 sequence is CASSLDWGTDTQYF. DNA for the CDR3: TGTGCCAGCAGCTTAGACTGGGGCACAGATACGCAGTATTTT.